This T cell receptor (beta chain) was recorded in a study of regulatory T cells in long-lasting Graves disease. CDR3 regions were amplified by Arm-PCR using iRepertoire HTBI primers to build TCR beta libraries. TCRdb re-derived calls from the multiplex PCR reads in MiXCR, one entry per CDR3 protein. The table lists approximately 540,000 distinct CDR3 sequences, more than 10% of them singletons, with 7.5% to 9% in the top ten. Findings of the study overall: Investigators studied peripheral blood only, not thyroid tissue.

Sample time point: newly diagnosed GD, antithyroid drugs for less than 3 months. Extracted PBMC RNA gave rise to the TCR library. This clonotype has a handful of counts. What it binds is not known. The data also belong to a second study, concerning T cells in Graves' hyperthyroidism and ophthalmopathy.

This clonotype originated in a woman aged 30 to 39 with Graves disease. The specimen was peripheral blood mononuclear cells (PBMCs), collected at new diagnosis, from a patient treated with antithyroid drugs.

CDR3: CASSLGRGYEKLFF. In DNA form, the CDR3 reads TGTGCCAGCAGCTTAGGCAGGGGATATGAAAAACTGTTTTTT. V usage is TRBV7-6 and J usage is TRBJ1-4; a possible D gene is TRBD1 (6 bases). V lost 1 base, J lost 6 bases, and 9 bases lay in between. Germline CDR1 and CDR2: SGHVS and FNYEAQ. The CDR3 totals 14 residues.